This T cell receptor (beta chain) was retrieved from a study of blood T cell repertoires in COVID-19. Across the study: Sites across the United States, Italy and Spain contributed samples from acute and convalescent COVID-19. From T cells, B-cell-depleted T cells, or PBMCs came the material, which was cDNA or gDNA.

Looked up from germline, CDR1 is SGHNT and CDR2 is YENEEA. The V end was cut by 5 bases, the J end by 8 bases, with 14 bases between. This CDR3 contains 13 residues. As processed by the authors: Amplification with reference gene primers provided the estimates of nucleated cell counts. Only in-frame clones appear in the TCRdb table, and some are missing; sequencing was by immunoSEQ multiplex PCR. V and J calls and clone size come straight from that table; D and trimming were deduced from the DNA. The sample has about 50,000 clones; about 78% are singletons. The sequenced sample was peripheral blood. V is TRBV11-3 and J is TRBJ2-3, with TRBD2 as a possible D gene (5 bases). This sequence originates from a man aged 45 to 65 with active or convalescent COVID-19. The CDR3 sequence: CASSTTSRGTQYF. The CDR3 bases are TGTGCCAGCAGCACCACTAGTCGGGGTACGCAGTATTTT.